This T cell receptor beta chain stems from a study of cytomegalovirus exposure and HLA in healthy donors. Study results and caveats: Most TCR sequences proved rare, with some public TCRs found in many donors.

The donors were part of the validation cohort of 100 to 150 subjects. That cohort was separate from the first cohort, which comprised 500 to 700 subjects. As for this clone: Its matching antigen is unknown.

Trimming took 2 bases from V and 3 from J, leaving 21 bases between them. This CDR3 is built from 17 residues. The table came from immunoSEQ multiplex PCR; TCRdb's copy has only in-frame clones and leaves some out. The data hold approximately 57,000 clones, with over 90% observed a single time. The receptor comes from a woman under 30 in good health and CMV-seronegative. Input material: PBMCs. The chain joins TRBV5-3 to TRBJ2-7, with unresolved D. TRBV5-3 is an ORF, with its function uncertain. The CDR3 DNA follows: TGTGCCAGAAGCTTTCGTGTATCCTGCGGCCCCCTCTACGAGCAGTACTTC. Its protein product is CARSFRVSCGPLYEQYF.